The table lists the clone carrying this T cell receptor beta chain with many counts. Antigen: not known. TCRdb re-called the reads with MiXCR, one entry per CDR3 protein. The table lists about 260,000 distinct CDR3 sequences, around 13% of them singletons. Per germline, CDR1 SGHTA and CDR2 FQGTGA. The CDR3 sequence is 14 residues long. Trimming took off 4 bases at V and 0 bases at J, with 8 bases between the two ends. This sample was taken from a study of T cell repertoires in cytomegalovirus infection. Whole-study context: Both CMV infection and a matching HLA type were indicated by public TCR beta signatures.

Broader study findings: HLA-C-restricted TCR beta clonotypes specific for CMV led the ex vivo response. Summed frequency of public TCR beta families distinguished CMV carriers with the relevant HLA.

This receptor was identified in a human donor in good health (CMV status not recorded). Some clones in this sample may be carry-over from other donors' samples. Sample: PBMCs. The gene calls are TRBV7-3 and TRBJ2-3; D is unresolved. In nucleotides, the CDR3 is TGTGCCAGCAGCTACTTAGCTAGCACAGATACGCAGTATTTT. Protein sequence: CASSYLASTDTQYF.